Below, 20 T cell receptor beta chains from the same sample are listed, as sequenced in a study of T cells in Graves' hyperthyroidism and ophthalmopathy. There were TCR beta CDR3 regions amplified from RNA transcripts. During a first-round RT-PCR of the TCR CDR3, the HTBI primer set was used. MiXCR, run by TCRdb on the multiplex PCR reads, gives a single entry per CDR3 protein. The sample yields roughly 400,000 distinct CDR3 sequences, around 25% seen once. Sequencing was done on a sample of blood. The source of these receptors is a man aged 50 to 59 with Graves' hyperthyroidism.

The chain combines TRBV7-2 with TRBJ2-1; TRBD2 matches 10 bases. Losses at the gene ends were 2 bases for V and 3 bases for J; bases not matched to a gene: 10. The length of the CDR3 is 18 residues. Germline V lookup: CDR1 SGHTA, CDR2 FQGNSA. This chain's CDR3 is CASSLFFGGTSVYNEQFF. The CDR3 DNA is TGTGCCAGCAGCTTATTTTTTGGGGGGACTAGCGTCTACAATGAGCAGTTCTTC. The full variable domain, with the rest looked up from reference TRBV7-2 and TRBJ2-1, is GAGVSQSPSNKVTEKGKDVELRCDPISGHTALYWYRQSLGQGLEFLIYFQGNSAPDKSGLPSDRFSAERTGGSVSTLTIQRTQQEDSAVYLCASSLFFGGTSVYNEQFFGPGTRLTVL.

The chain employs TRBV2 and TRBJ2-3, with 7 bases fitting TRBD2. This CDR3 spans 15 amino acids. Germline values: CDR1 SNHLY, CDR2 FYNNEI. The V segment lost 5 bases and the J segment 0 bases; nucleotides outside the gene matches: 5. The CDR3 sequence is CASSRDYLSTDTQYF. CDR3 nucleotides: TGTGCCAGCAGTCGGGACTACCTTAGCACAGATACGCAGTATTTT.

This clonotype turned up a few times. V is TRBV27 and J is TRBJ2-7, with D tentatively TRBD1 (7 bases). The CDR3 runs to 14 residues. Per the germline V gene, CDR1 is MNHEY and CDR2 is SMNVEV (reference sequence). V was trimmed by 6 bases and J by 3 bases, leaving 15 bases between them. The CDR3 DNA sequence: TGTGCCAGCAGCCCGCGGGGACAGATCTACGAGCAGTACTTC. Encoded protein: CASSPRGQIYEQYF.

This clonotype was recorded only once. CDR3 DNA: TGCGCCAGCAGCCACTTATACGGAGGGACAGGCTCTGGAAACACCATATATTTT. Encoded protein: CASSHLYGGTGSGNTIYF. J is TRBJ1-3 and V is TRBV4-3, with 8 bases lining up with TRBD1. Germline V gives CDR1 LGHNA, CDR2 YSLEER. This CDR3 is built from 18 residues. Losses at the gene ends were 3 bases for V and 0 bases for J; bases not matched to a gene: 10.

This clonotype has just a few counts. The chain combines TRBV6-2 or TRBV6-3 with TRBJ2-4, with TRBD1 as a possible D gene (6 bases). V lost 3 bases and J 2 bases, leaving 11 bases between the germline ends. This CDR3 is built from 15 residues. The germline V gene has CDR1 MNHEY and CDR2 SVGEGT. The CDR3 coding sequence is TGTGCCAGCAGTTATGGGGGCGAGACCAAAAACATTCAGTACTTC. Amino acid sequence: CASSYGGETKNIQYF.

This clonotype appeared a few times. One end of the junction is discordant with germline, which a read error may explain. The chain links TRBV19 to TRBJ1-2; no firm D call. The CDR3 covers 13 residues. Germline CDR1 is LNHDA and CDR2 is SQIVND (reference sequence). Here the CDR3 reads CANSSDTNYGYTF. In DNA, the CDR3 is TGTGCCAATAGTTCGGATACTAACTATGGCTACACCTTC.

The chain has TRBV6-1 and TRBJ2-5, with 8 positions matching TRBD2. CDR1 is MNHNS and CDR2 is SASEGT in the germline V gene. There are 16 residues in the CDR3. V was clipped by 6 bases and J by 4 bases; unmatched bases: 13. This CDR3 is CASRRFGAGVLETQYF. DNA of the CDR3: TGTGCCAGCAGACGCTTCGGAGCGGGAGTTTTAGAGACCCAGTACTTC.

The rearrangement joins TRBV12-3 or TRBV12-4 to TRBJ1-5; TRBD1 agrees at 7 bases. Trimming at V came to 10 bases and at J to 7 bases, leaving 16 bases not matched to a gene. The CDR3 runs 15 residues. The CDR3 coding sequence is TGTGCCACCAAGGGGGGGGCAGGGGGGTACCAGCCCCAGCATTTT. This translates into CATKGGAGGYQPQHF.

This clonotype was observed many times. This sequence joins TRBV3-1 and TRBJ2-1; a weak D match, TRBD2 (5 bases). Germline assignment: CDR1 LGHDT and CDR2 YNNKEL (reference sequence). The CDR3 has 13 residues. The V and J ends lost 5 bases and 7 bases respectively, with 12 bases between them. The chain's CDR3 is CASSTSGGNEQFF. The CDR3 DNA is TGTGCCAGCAGCACCAGCGGCGGGAATGAGCAGTTCTTC.

This clonotype was seen more than once but under ten times. The chain uses TRBV12-3 or TRBV12-4 and TRBJ2-3, with D unresolved. Trimming cost V 2 bases and J 2 bases, with 8 bases left between them. This CDR3 is 14 amino acids long. This CDR3 is CASSLNRYTDTQYF. The CDR3 nucleotides are TGTGCCAGCAGTTTAAACCGTTACACAGATACGCAGTATTTT.

This clonotype has more than one count but fewer than ten. The genes are TRBV5-1 and TRBJ2-7; 11 bases are a match to TRBD2. Losses at the gene ends were 4 bases for V and 4 bases for J; bases not matched to a gene: 10. The CDR3 runs to 16 residues. From germline, CDR1 is SGHRS and CDR2 YFSETQ. This CDR3 is CASSASGLAVTYEQYF. The CDR3 DNA is TGCGCCAGCAGCGCCTCGGGACTAGCGGTAACTTACGAGCAGTACTTC.

Remarks on this clonotype: This likely comes from a read error, as the CDR3 has no conserved phenylalanine or tryptophan at its end. The chain uses TRBV28 and TRBJ2-5; perhaps TRBD2 as D (7 bases). CDR1 and CDR2 (germline): MDHEN, SYDVKM. Trimming pared 2 bases from V and 1 base from J, leaving 8 bases between. The CDR3 totals 14 residues. The CDR3 spells CASSLGGAQETQYS. The CDR3 region has the DNA TGTGCCAGCAGTTTAGGGGGGGCCCAAGAGACCCAGTACTCC.

The V and J genes are TRBV2 and TRBJ2-5; D uncertain. Germline V gene lookup returns CDR1 SNHLY and CDR2 FYNNEI. There are 14 residues in the CDR3. V was cut by 4 bases and J by 0 bases, with 9 bases left in between. The CDR3 region has the DNA TGTGCCAGCAGTGTAGGAGCGTACCAAGAGACCCAGTACTTC. Its protein is CASSVGAYQETQYF.

This chain joins TRBV7-2 and TRBJ2-7, with TRBD2 as a possible D gene (6 bases). The CDR3 spans 15 residues. CDR1 SGHTA and CDR2 FQGNSA come from the germline V gene. Trimming removed 7 bases at V and 5 bases at J, with 21 bases between. CDR3 amino acids: CASTRTGEYYNEQYF. CDR3 nucleotides: TGTGCCAGCACTAGGACGGGGGAGTATTATAACGAGCAGTACTTC.

Comments on this clonotype: This could be a read error, since a much larger clone is one nucleotide away. This chain connects TRBV5-1 to TRBJ2-5; 7 positions agree with TRBD1. The germline gives CDR1 SGHRS, CDR2 YFSETQ. This CDR3 comprises 15 residues. CDR3 region: CASSGGQTGQETRYF. The CDR3 DNA is TGCGCCAGCAGCGGGGGACAGACCGGCCAAGAGACCCGGTACTTC. The entire variable domain, with the rest obtained from reference TRBV5-1 and TRBJ2-5, is as follows: KAGVTQTPRYLIKTRGQQVTLSCSPISGHRSVSWYQQTPGQGLQFLFEYFSETQRNKGNFPGRFSGRQFSNSRSEMNVSTLELGDSALYLCASSGGQTGQETRYFGPGTRLLVL.

This chain joins TRBV15 and TRBJ2-3; D gene ambiguous. This CDR3 contains 14 residues. Germline V gene lookup returns CDR1 LNHNV and CDR2 YYDKDF (reference sequence). The V end lost 1 base, the J end lost 8 bases, and 13 bases lay between the germline ends. DNA of the CDR3: TGTGCCACCAGCAGAGCTTCGCCTCGTTCTACGCAGTATTTT. Translating it yields CATSRASPRSTQYF.

There are a few counts of this clonotype. The V call is TRBV6-5, the J call TRBJ2-7; D is unresolved. Germline V CDR1 and CDR2: MNHEY, SVGAGI. The CDR3 is 13 residues long. Between the trimmed V and J ends, which lost 2 bases and 2 bases, there was a span of 7 bases. CDR3 DNA sequence: TGTGCCAGCAGTTACGGCAAAGCCTACGAGCAGTACTTC. Its translation is CASSYGKAYEQYF.

This clonotype showed up just a few times. The rearrangement links TRBV10-3 to TRBJ2-3; 8 bases agree with TRBD2. The trim removed 4 bases at V and 0 bases at J, leaving 6 bases unmatched. CDR3 length equals 16 residues. Germline V gene data show CDR1 as ENHRY and CDR2 as SYGVKD. CDR3 residues: CAISGPSGLSTDTQYF. The DNA of the CDR3 is TGTGCCATCAGTGGACCTAGCGGGTTGAGCACAGATACGCAGTATTTT.

This rearrangement joins TRBV5-1 to TRBJ1-4, with unresolved D. Trimming shortened V by 0 bases and J by 0 bases, and 6 bases separated the two germline ends. CDR3 length: 15 residues. Germline CDR1 and CDR2: SGHRS and YFSETQ. CDR3 DNA sequence: TGCGCCAGCAGCTTGGCCGGTGCAACTAATGAAAAACTGTTTTTT. Translated, it gives CASSLAGATNEKLFF.

This clonotype occurred many times. This chain connects TRBV7-3 to TRBJ2-5, with D possibly being TRBD2 (5 bases). Trimming took off 1 base at V and 7 bases at J, with 7 bases between the two ends. CDR1 is SGHTA and CDR2 is FQGTGA in the germline V gene. CDR3 length: 12 amino acids. CDR3 protein: CASSLSEGTQYF. CDR3 nucleotides: TGTGCCAGCAGCTTAAGCGAGGGGACCCAGTACTTC.